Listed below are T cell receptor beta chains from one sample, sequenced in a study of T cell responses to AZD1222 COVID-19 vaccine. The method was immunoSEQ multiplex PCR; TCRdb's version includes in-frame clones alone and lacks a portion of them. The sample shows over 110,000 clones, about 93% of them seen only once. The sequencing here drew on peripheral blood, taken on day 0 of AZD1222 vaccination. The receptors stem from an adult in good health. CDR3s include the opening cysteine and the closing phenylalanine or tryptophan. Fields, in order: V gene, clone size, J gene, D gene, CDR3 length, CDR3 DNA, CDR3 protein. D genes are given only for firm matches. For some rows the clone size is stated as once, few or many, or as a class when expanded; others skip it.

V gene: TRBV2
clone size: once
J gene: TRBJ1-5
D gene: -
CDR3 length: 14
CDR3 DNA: TGTGCCAGCAGTGTGCGGACAGGCAATCAGCCCCAGCATTTT
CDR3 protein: CASSVRTGNQPQHF

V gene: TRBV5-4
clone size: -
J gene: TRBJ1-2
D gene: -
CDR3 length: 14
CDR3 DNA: TGTGCCAGCAGCTCCCAAGAATGGTACTACGGCTACACCTTC
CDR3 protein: CASSSQEWYYGYTF

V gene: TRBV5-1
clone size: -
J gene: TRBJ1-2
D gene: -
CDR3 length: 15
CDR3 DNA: TGCGCCAGCAGACCATCTTCGACGAATCCCTATGGCTACACCTTC
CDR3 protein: CASRPSSTNPYGYTF

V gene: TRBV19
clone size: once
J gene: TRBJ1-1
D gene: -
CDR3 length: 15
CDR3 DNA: TGTGCCAGTAGTACCCGAGGGGGGCGAAGAACTGAAGCTTTCTTT
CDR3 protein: CASSTRGGRRTEAFF

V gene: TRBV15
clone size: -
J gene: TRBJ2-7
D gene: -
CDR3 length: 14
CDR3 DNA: TGTGCCACCAGAATTGGGGGAGAGGCCTACGAGCAGTACTTC
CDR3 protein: CATRIGGEAYEQYF

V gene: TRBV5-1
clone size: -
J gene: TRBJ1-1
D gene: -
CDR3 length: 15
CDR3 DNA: TGCGCCAGCAGCTTCTCCCTGAGGGCGGACACTGAAGCTTTCTTT
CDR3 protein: CASSFSLRADTEAFF

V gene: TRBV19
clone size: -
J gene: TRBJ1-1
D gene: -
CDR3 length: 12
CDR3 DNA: TGTGCCAGTAGTCCACAGGGAGCTGAAGCTTTCTTT
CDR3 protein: CASSPQGAEAFF

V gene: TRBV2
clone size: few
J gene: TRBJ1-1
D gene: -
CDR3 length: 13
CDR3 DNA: TGTGCCAGCTGGGGAACCCAGAACACTGAAGCTTTCTTT
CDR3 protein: CASWGTQNTEAFF

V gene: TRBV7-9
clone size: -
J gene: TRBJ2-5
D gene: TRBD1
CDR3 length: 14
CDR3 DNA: TGTGCCAGCAGCTCGGGACAGTACCAAGAGACCCAGTACTTC
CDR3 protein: CASSSGQYQETQYF

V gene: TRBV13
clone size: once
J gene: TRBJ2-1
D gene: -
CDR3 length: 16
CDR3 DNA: TGTGCCAGCAGCTTAGATAAGAGGGAACTAGGCAATGAGCAGTTCTTC
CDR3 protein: CASSLDKRELGNEQFF

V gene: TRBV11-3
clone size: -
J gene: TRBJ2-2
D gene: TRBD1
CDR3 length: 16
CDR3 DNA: TGTGCCAGCAGCCGACAGGGATTAGGAAACACCGGGGAGCTGTTTTTT
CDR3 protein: CASSRQGLGNTGELFF

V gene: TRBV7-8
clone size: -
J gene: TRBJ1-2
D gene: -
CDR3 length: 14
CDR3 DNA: TGTGCCAGCAGAGGGAGCGACGCGGCCTATGGCTACACCTTC
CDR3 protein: CASRGSDAAYGYTF

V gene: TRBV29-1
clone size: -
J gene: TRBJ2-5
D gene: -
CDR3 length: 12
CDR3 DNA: TGCAGCGTTGGGGGTCTCCAAGAGACCCAGTACTTC
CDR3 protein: CSVGGLQETQYF

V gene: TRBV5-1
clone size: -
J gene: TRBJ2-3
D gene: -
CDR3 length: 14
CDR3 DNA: TGCGCCAGCAGCTCCACCGGGCGCACAGATACGCAGTATTTT
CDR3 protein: CASSSTGRTDTQYF

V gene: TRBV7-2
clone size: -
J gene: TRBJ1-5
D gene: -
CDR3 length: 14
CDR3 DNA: TGTGCCAGCAGCTTTAGCCACAACAATCAGCCCCAGCATTTT
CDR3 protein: CASSFSHNNQPQHF

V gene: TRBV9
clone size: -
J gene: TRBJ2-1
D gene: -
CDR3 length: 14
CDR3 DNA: TGTGCCAGCAGCGTAGGTTGGATAAGGGATGAGCAGTTCTTC
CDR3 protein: CASSVGWIRDEQFF

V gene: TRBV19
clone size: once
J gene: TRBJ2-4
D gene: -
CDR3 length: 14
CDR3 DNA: TGTGCCGCTAGGAAGGCGGGGCGGGGAAACATTCAGTACTTC
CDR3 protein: CAARKAGRGNIQYF

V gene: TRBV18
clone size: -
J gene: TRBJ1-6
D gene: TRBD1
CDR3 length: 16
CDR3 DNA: TGTGCCAGCTCACCTGTGACAGGGCCCACAAATTCACCCCTCCACTTT
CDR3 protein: CASSPVTGPTNSPLHF

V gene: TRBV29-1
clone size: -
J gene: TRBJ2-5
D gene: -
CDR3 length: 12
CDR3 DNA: TGCAGCGTTGCGATGGTCCAGGAGACCCAGTACTTC
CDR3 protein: CSVAMVQETQYF

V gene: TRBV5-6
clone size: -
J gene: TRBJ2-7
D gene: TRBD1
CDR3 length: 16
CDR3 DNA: TGTGCCAGCAGCTTGGGTCTCGGGGACAGCACCTACGAGCAGTACTTC
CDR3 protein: CASSLGLGDSTYEQYF

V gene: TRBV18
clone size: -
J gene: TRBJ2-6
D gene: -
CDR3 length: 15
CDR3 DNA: TGTGCCAGCTCACCCTCTTCCTCTGGGGCCAACGTCCTGACTTTC
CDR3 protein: CASSPSSSGANVLTF

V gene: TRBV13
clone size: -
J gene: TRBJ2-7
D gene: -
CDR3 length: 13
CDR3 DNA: TGTGCCAGCAGCTTGGGGGGGCTGGGCGAGCAGTACTTC
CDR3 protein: CASSLGGLGEQYF

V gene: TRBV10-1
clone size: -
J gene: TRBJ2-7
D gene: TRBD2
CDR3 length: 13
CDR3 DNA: TGCGCCAGGACACACCTCCGGGAGGACGAGCAGTACTTC
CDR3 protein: CARTHLREDEQYF

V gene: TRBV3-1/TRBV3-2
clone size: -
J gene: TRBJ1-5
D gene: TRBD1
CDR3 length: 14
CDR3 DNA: TGTGCCAGCAGCCAACAGGGGGTAGATCAGCCCCAGCATTTT
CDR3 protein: CASSQQGVDQPQHF

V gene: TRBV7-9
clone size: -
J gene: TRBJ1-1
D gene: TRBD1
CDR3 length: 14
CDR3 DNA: TGTGCCAGCAGCCTGACGCAGGGGGCCTCGGAGGCTTTCTTT
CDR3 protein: CASSLTQGASEAFF

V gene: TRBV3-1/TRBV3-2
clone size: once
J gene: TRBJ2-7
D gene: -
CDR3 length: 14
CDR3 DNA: TGTGCCAGCAGCCAAGTCTGGACAGAGGGGGAGCAGTACTTC
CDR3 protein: CASSQVWTEGEQYF

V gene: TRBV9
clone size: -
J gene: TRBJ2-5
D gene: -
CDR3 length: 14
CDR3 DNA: TGTGCCAGCAGCGTAGGGGGAAACCAAGAGACCCAGTACTTC
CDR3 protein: CASSVGGNQETQYF

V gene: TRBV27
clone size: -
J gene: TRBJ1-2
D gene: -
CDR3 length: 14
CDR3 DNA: TGTGCCAGCAGCCCTACAGGGTATACCTATGGCTACACCTTC
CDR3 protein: CASSPTGYTYGYTF

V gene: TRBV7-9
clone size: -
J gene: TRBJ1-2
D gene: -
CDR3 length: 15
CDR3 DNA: TGTGCCAGCAGCTTAGTCTTTCGGGGTAGCTATGGCTACACCTTC
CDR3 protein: CASSLVFRGSYGYTF

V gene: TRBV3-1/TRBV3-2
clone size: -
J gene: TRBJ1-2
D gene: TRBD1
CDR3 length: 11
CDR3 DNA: TGTGCCAGCAGCACAGGGGAAGGCTACACCTTC
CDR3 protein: CASSTGEGYTF

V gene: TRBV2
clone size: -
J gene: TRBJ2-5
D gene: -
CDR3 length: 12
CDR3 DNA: TGTGCCAGCAGTGGCGCCCAAGGGACCCAGTACTTC
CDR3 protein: CASSGAQGTQYF

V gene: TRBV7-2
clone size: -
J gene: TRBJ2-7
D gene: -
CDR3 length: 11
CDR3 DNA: TGTGCCAGCAGCTTCACCTACGAGCAGTACTTC
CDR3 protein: CASSFTYEQYF

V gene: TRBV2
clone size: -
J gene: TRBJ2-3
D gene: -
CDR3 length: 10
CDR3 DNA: TGTGCCAGCCCCGTTGCAGGCGAATATTTT
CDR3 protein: CASPVAGEYF

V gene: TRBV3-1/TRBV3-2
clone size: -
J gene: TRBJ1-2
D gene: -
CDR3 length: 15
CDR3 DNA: TGTGCCAGCAGCCCGAGGACAGATGTAAACTATGGCTACACCTTC
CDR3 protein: CASSPRTDVNYGYTF

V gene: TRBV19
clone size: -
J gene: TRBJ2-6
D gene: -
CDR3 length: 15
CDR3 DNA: TGTGCCAGTAGTAGCCCCGGGGCTGGGGCCAACGTCCTGACTTTC
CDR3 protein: CASSSPGAGANVLTF

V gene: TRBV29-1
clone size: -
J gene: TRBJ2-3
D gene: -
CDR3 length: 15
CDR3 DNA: TGCAGCGTAGCGGACGGAGAGTTGGTAACAGATACGCAGTATTTT
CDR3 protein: CSVADGELVTDTQYF

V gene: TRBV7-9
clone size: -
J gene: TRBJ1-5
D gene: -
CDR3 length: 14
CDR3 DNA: TGTGCCAGCAGCCTCCGGGACGTTAATCAGCCCCAGCATTTT
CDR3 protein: CASSLRDVNQPQHF

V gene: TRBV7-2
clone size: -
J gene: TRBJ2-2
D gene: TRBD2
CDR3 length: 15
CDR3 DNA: TGTGCCAGCAGCCCGGCGGCGGGAGGAACCGGGGAGCTGTTTTTT
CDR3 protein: CASSPAAGGTGELFF

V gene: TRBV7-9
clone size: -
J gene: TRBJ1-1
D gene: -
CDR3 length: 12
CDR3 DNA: TGTGCCAGCAGCTTGCGAAGCCCAGAAGCTTTCTTT
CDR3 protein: CASSLRSPEAFF

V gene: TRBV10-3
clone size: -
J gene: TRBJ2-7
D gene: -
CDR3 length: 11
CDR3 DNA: TGTGCCGTGGGCCCTCGCTACGAGCAGTACTTC
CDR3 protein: CAVGPRYEQYF

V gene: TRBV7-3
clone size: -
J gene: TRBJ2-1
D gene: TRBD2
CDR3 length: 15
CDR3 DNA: TGTGCCAGCAGCTCGACTAGCGGCCCTTACAATGAGCAGTTCTTC
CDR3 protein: CASSSTSGPYNEQFF

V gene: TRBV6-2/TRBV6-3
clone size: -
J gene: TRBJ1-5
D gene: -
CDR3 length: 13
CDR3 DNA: TGTGCCAGCAGTTGGACTAGCAATCAGCCCCAGCATTTT
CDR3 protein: CASSWTSNQPQHF

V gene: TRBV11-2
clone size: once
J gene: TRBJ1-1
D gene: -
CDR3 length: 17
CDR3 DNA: TGTGCCAGCAGCTTAGGAACAGGAGGGCGGTTGAACACTGAAGCTTTCTTT
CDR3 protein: CASSLGTGGRLNTEAFF

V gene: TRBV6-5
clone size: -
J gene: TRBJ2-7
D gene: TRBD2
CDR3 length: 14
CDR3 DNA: TGTGCCAGCAGGAGCGGGAGGGCCATCGACGAGCAGTACTTC
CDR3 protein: CASRSGRAIDEQYF

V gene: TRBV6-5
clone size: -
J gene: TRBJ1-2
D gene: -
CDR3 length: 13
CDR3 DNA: TGTGCCAGCAGTAACGCGGGATTGGGGGGCTACACCTTC
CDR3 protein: CASSNAGLGGYTF